The rows below give T cell receptor beta chains drawn from one sample of a study of shared clonotypes between healthy human individuals. TCRdb's table, derived via immunoSEQ multiplex PCR, lists solely in-frame clones and lacks some. The sample carries 1.6 million or so clones, around 97% recorded once. Sequenced material: naive CD4+ T cells sorted from blood. These receptors were taken from a young man in good health. Each CDR3 is given with its conserved first and last residue. D genes are given only for firm matches. Some rows mark clone size as missing; the rest say once, few, many or name a class of expanded clone.

TGTGCCAGTAGTATCTCAGGCTGGAACACTGAAGCTTTCTTT,CASSISGWNTEAFF,14,-,TRBJ1-1,once,TRBV19
TGTGCCAGCAGGTTCATAGCGGGAGCCTACGAGCAGTACTTC,CASRFIAGAYEQYF,14,TRBD2,TRBJ2-7,-,TRBV6-6
TGTGCCAGCAGCTTCCCGGGTGGAAACACCATATATTTT,CASSFPGGNTIYF,13,-,TRBJ1-3,-,TRBV11-2
TGTGCCAGCAGTTCGCCCGGGCCAACTAATAAGCAGTACTTC,CASSSPGPTNKQYF,14,-,TRBJ2-7,-,TRBV6-5
TGTGCCAGCAGCTCGACGGGACAGGAAGAGACCCAGTACTTC,CASSSTGQEETQYF,14,TRBD1,TRBJ2-5,-,TRBV7-9
TGTGCCAGCAGCTCCGCCCCTGTCCCAGGGATAAACATTCAGTACTTC,CASSSAPVPGINIQYF,16,-,TRBJ2-4,-,TRBV7-9
TGTGCCACCACCGATGCCGCGACACAAGGAAACACCATATATTTT,CATTDAATQGNTIYF,15,-,TRBJ1-3,-,TRBV15
TGTGCCAGCAGTTTCACTAGCGGGAGGGCCTACAATGAGCAGTTCTTC,CASSFTSGRAYNEQFF,16,TRBD2,TRBJ2-1,-,TRBV27
TGTGCCAGCAGTTTTGAGGGAGCCCAGCAGTACTTC,CASSFEGAQQYF,12,-,TRBJ2-7,-,TRBV27
TGTGCCTCCAGGGAGCGCTCCTACGAGCAGTACTTC,CASRERSYEQYF,12,-,TRBJ2-7,-,TRBV28
TGTGCCAGTAGTATACGACTAGCGGGAAGGGGGCAAGAGACCCAGTACTTC,CASSIRLAGRGQETQYF,17,TRBD2,TRBJ2-5,-,TRBV19
TGTGCCAGCTCATTACGACAGGGACCCAGCGGAGGGGCCAACGTCCTGACTTTC,CASSLRQGPSGGANVLTF,18,TRBD1,TRBJ2-6,-,TRBV18
TGCGCCAGCTTTCTCGGCCTAGCGGACACCGGGGAGCTGTTTTTT,CASFLGLADTGELFF,15,TRBD2,TRBJ2-2,-,TRBV5-1
TGTGCCATCAGTGAGAGACTAGCGGAAACAGATACGCAGTATTTT,CAISERLAETDTQYF,15,TRBD2,TRBJ2-3,-,TRBV10-3
TGTGCCAGCAGCTCCCTGAGCTCCTACGAGCAGTACTTC,CASSSLSSYEQYF,13,-,TRBJ2-7,-,TRBV5-4
TGTGCCAGCAGCCCCCGGGTTGGAGCGGGCCGTCAGTATTTT,CASSPRVGAGRQYF,14,-,TRBJ2-3,once,TRBV27
TGTGCCAGCAGCCTTGGACCCGGGGATGGAAAACTGTTTTTT,CASSLGPGDGKLFF,14,-,TRBJ1-4,-,TRBV7-9
TGTGCCAGCAGCTTAGCGACAGGGGGCAGCCTCCACGTAGGGGGGTTCTTC,CASSLATGGSLHVGGFF,17,TRBD1,TRBJ2-1,-,TRBV7-6
TGCGCCAGCAGCCCCACCGGACTAGTCGGGACTGAAGCTTTCTTT,CASSPTGLVGTEAFF,15,-,TRBJ1-1,-,TRBV5-1
TGTGCCAGCAGTTTATCCCCCCTAGCGCCGCGCCTGGGGTACGAGCAGTACTTC,CASSLSPLAPRLGYEQYF,18,-,TRBJ2-7,-,TRBV27
TGCAGCGTTGGAGAACTAGCTCTAGGAGGTGAGCAGTTCTTC,CSVGELALGGEQFF,14,-,TRBJ2-1,-,TRBV29-1